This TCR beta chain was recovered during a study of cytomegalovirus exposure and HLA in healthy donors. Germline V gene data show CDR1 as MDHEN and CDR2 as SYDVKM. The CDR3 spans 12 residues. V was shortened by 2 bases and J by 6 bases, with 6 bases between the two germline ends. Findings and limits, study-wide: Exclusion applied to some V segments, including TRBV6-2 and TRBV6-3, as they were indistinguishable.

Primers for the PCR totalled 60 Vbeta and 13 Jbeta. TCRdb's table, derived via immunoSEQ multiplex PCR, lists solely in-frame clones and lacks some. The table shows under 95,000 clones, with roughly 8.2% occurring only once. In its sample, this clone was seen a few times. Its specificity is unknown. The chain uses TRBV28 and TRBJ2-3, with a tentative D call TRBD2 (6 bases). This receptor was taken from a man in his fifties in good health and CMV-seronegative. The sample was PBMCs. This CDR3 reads CASSLLADTQYF. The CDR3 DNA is TGTGCCAGCAGTTTACTAGCGGATACGCAGTATTTT. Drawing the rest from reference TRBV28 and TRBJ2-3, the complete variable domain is DVKVTQSSRYLVKRTGEKVFLECVQDMDHENMFWYRQDPGLGLRLIYFSYDVKMKEKGDIPEGYSVSREKKERFSLILESASTNQTSMYLCASSLLADTQYFGPGTRLTVL.